Below are 6 T cell receptor beta chains sequenced from a single sample in a study of cytomegalovirus exposure and HLA in healthy donors. The data were produced by immunoSEQ multiplex PCR, yet TCRdb's version contains in-frame clones alone and is incomplete. This table has around 70,000 clones, roughly nine tenths appearing once. Sequenced sample: PBMCs. Every receptor here comes from a man between 18 and 35 years old in good health and CMV-seronegative.

As regards this clone: No DNA is shown, since the ends of the CDR3 on it are uncertain; the CDR3 is the one TCRdb lists. The rearrangement links TRBV12-5 to TRBJ2-7; the table's D call, TRBD2, was not checked against the DNA. The CDR3 is 18 residues long, counting both termini. Germline lookup yields CDR1 LGHNT and CDR2 FRNRAP. CDR3 sequence reads: CASGLVAASSTSAGEQYF.

The rearrangement uses TRBV27 and TRBJ2-7; possible D gene TRBD2, 6 bases. CDR3 length: 14 amino acids. Trimming shortened V by 6 bases and J by 3 bases, and 15 bases separated the two germline ends. Germline V gene data show CDR1 as MNHEY and CDR2 as SMNVEV (reference sequence). CDR3 nucleotide sequence: TGTGCCAGCAGCCCAGTGACTAGGAACTACGAGCAGTACTTC. Translation gives CASSPVTRNYEQYF.

Comments on this clone: Other DNA sequences of this sample code for an identical CDR3. J is TRBJ2-7 and V is TRBV28; D is ambiguous. V lost 3 bases to trimming and J lost 5 bases, with 5 bases between them. This CDR3 is built from 11 residues. Germline V gene sequence: CDR1 MDHEN, CDR2 SYDVKM. DNA for the CDR3: TGTGCCAGCAGTTTGAGTCACGAGCAGTACTTC. It translates to CASSLSHEQYF.

The J gene is TRBJ1-3, the V gene TRBV25-1; possible D gene TRBD1, 5 bases. This CDR3 is 14 amino acids long. Germline V CDR1 and CDR2: MGHDK, SYGVNS. Trimming left V 4 bases short and J 1 base short, with 8 bases between. The DNA for the CDR3 is TGTGCCAGCAGTGTCGGGGGTTCTGGAAACACCATATATTTT. Protein: CASSVGGSGNTIYF.

The genes are TRBV6-6 and TRBJ1-3; D not certain. CDR1 and CDR2 (germline): MNHNY, SVGAGI (reference sequence). The CDR3 is made up of 15 amino acids. Trimming removed 0 bases at V and 4 bases at J, with 10 bases between. As DNA, the CDR3 is TGTGCCAGCAGTTACTCGGGTTCAGGAGGAAACACCATATATTTT. Translated, it gives CASSYSGSGGNTIYF.

This clone showed up just once. The chain combines TRBV25-1 with TRBJ1-5, with no clear D. V gave up 2 bases and J gave up 7 bases, with 12 bases separating them. From germline, CDR1 is MGHDK and CDR2 SYGVNS. The length of the CDR3 is 14 residues. This CDR3 reads CASSEISDQQPQHF. The CDR3 DNA is TGTGCCAGCAGTGAAATTTCAGATCAACAGCCCCAGCATTTT.